This T cell receptor (beta chain) was profiled in a study of T cell changes during pregnancy in multiple sclerosis. CDR1 is MNHNY and CDR2 is SVGAGI in the germline V gene (reference sequence). The CDR3 covers 14 residues. Trimming shortened V by 6 bases and J by 2 bases, and 11 bases separated the two germline ends. The table came from immunoSEQ multiplex PCR; TCRdb's copy has only in-frame clones and leaves some out. The data show under 90,000 clones, with 92% seen just once and around 1.3% held by the top ten. V is TRBV6-6 and J is TRBJ1-3; D gene uncertain. This receptor was obtained from a female donor in good health, enrolled as a control in a pregnancy study. Sequenced material: peripheral blood, taken in the second trimester of pregnancy. This chain's CDR3 is CASRPGRTGNTIYF. For the CDR3, the DNA is TGTGCCAGCAGGCCGGGTAGGACTGGAAACACCATATATTTT.